This T cell receptor beta chain originates from a study of memory CD4+ T cells and cytomegalovirus serostatus. The V gene lost 5 bases and the J gene lost 4 bases, with 17 bases spanning the gap. The CDR3 totals 15 residues. Per germline, CDR1 MNHEY and CDR2 SVGAGI. On this clone: Its target is not known.

The sort gate was single viable CD3+CD4+CD8-CD45RO+ cells for memory CD4+ T cells. Total CD4+ T cells were enriched by CD4 positive selection. TCRdb's copy holds only in-frame clones and misses some; the assay was immunoSEQ multiplex PCR. Of some 80,000 clones listed, about 85% were seen once; the top ten hold around 0.78%. Whole-study findings and limits: Suggested: most of the CMV-linked TCR signature lies in CD4+ memory cells. Of 150 to 200 reported CMV TCRbeta sequences, under 70 were found in memory CD4+ repertoires.

The receptor's source is an adult in good health and CMV-seronegative. The V call is TRBV6-5, the J call TRBJ1-1; D remains unclear. The specimen sequenced was memory CD4+ T cells from blood. CDR3 residues: CASSPKRLSVTEAFF. For the CDR3, the DNA is TGTGCCAGCAGTCCGAAACGTCTCTCTGTCACTGAAGCTTTCTTT.